One sample yielded the 10 T cell receptor beta chains listed below, sequenced in a study of immune characterization of retroperitoneal liposarcoma. TCRdb reprocessed the PCR reads with MiXCR, giving one entry per CDR3 protein. The sample records approximately 7,100 distinct CDR3 sequences, roughly 29% being singletons. What was sequenced was blood. These receptors all stem from a male donor with retroperitoneal liposarcoma.

Judged by abundance, this clonotype is medium-sized. The chain uses TRBV6-1 and TRBJ2-3; TRBD2 aligns across 11 bases. V was pared by 6 bases and J by 6 bases, with 11 bases of the junction left unmatched. The germline V gene encodes CDR1 MNHNS and CDR2 SASEGT. The CDR3 totals 16 residues. In nucleotides, the CDR3 is TGTGCCAGCAGGGATAGTAGCGGGAGGGTTGACGATACGCAGTATTTT. Its translation is CASRDSSGRVDDTQYF.

The chain employs TRBV20-1 and TRBJ2-7; D uncertain. Trimming removed 3 bases from V and 3 bases from J, with 12 bases in between. This CDR3 has 13 residues. From germline, CDR1 is DFQATT and CDR2 SNEGSKA (reference sequence). The CDR3 loop reads CSASRPGDYEQYF. CDR3 in DNA: TGCAGTGCTAGTCGCCCTGGGGACTACGAGCAGTACTTC.

Points on this clonotype: A junction boundary mismatches the germline segment, possibly from a read error. The rearrangement joins TRBV4-1 to TRBJ1-6; D gene ambiguous. The CDR3 totals 16 residues. CDR1 and CDR2 from the germline V gene are MGHRA and YSYEKL. CDR3 nucleotide sequence: TGTGCCAGCAGCCAGGAAAGGACTAGCGGGAACTACGAGCAGTACTTT. Residues: CASSQERTSGNYEQYF.

By share, this clonotype ranks as medium-sized. The chain has TRBV7-2 and TRBJ2-1, with 10 bases that match TRBD2. Gene TRBJ2-7 matches the end of the DNA better, so the J call may be wrong. The CDR3 totals 14 residues. The germline gives CDR1 SGHTA, CDR2 FQGNSA. The CDR3: CASSLGLAEYEQYF. Written as DNA, the CDR3 is TGTGCCAGCAGCCTAGGACTAGCGGAATACGAGCAGTACTTC.

This clonotype was observed a few times. The chain links TRBV4-1 to TRBJ1-5; no clear D gene. CDR3 length: 16 residues. Germline V gene sequence: CDR1 MGHRA, CDR2 YSYEKL. V gave up 0 bases and J gave up 6 bases, with 15 bases separating them. CDR3 sequence reads: CASSQDHPPGFQPQHF. The CDR3 DNA reads TGCGCCAGCAGCCAAGATCACCCCCCGGGGTTTCAGCCCCAGCATTTT.

This clonotype was detected only a few times. V and J are TRBV12-3 or TRBV12-4 and TRBJ1-2; TRBD1 might be the D (6 bases). Trimming removed 6 bases from V and 7 bases from J, with 18 bases in between. This CDR3 has 14 residues. CDR3 amino acids: CASSGWGGRSGYTF. DNA of the CDR3: TGTGCCAGCAGCGGATGGGGGGGGCGTAGTGGCTACACCTTC.

CDR3 sequence reads: CASSHGLAGRNIQYF. CDR3 in DNA: TGTGCCAGCAGCCATGGACTAGCGGGAAGGAACATTCAGTACTTC. The chain is built from TRBV14 and TRBJ2-4, with 12 bases aligning to TRBD2. After removal of 3 bases from V and 7 bases from J, the junction contained 4 bases not matched to a gene. CDR1 SGHDN and CDR2 FVKESK come from the germline V gene. The CDR3 runs to 15 residues.

By sample fraction, this clonotype is medium-sized. The chain carries TRBV6-6 and TRBJ2-5; TRBD1 is a possible D gene (6 bases). The CDR3 has 13 residues. Deletions cut 7 bases from V and 4 bases from J, with 13 bases between. Germline CDR1 is MNHNY and CDR2 is SVGAGI (reference sequence). The CDR3 region has the DNA TGTGCCAGCAATACAGGGTACGGAGAGACCCAGTACTTC. The encoded protein is CASNTGYGETQYF.

On this clonotype itself: At one end the junction does not follow the germline gene, possibly because of a read error. The chain is built from TRBV6-5 and TRBJ1-5, with a tentative D call TRBD1 (6 bases). The CDR3 is made up of 18 amino acids. Germline V lookup: CDR1 MNHEY, CDR2 SVGAGI. The CDR3 is CASSSRKVVQGVGQPQNF. In DNA form, the CDR3 reads TGTGCCAGCAGCTCGCGGAAAGTAGTACAGGGAGTAGGGCAGCCCCAGAATTTT.

This clonotype was observed at least ten times. V is TRBV6-1 and J is TRBJ1-1; no definite D call. CDR3 length: 13 residues. The germline V and J ends were trimmed by 7 bases and 4 bases, with 13 bases remaining between them. Germline V gene data show CDR1 as MNHNS and CDR2 as SASEGT. CDR3 protein: CASKGTLGTEAFF. CDR3 DNA sequence: TGTGCCAGCAAGGGTACCTTGGGCACTGAAGCTTTCTTT.